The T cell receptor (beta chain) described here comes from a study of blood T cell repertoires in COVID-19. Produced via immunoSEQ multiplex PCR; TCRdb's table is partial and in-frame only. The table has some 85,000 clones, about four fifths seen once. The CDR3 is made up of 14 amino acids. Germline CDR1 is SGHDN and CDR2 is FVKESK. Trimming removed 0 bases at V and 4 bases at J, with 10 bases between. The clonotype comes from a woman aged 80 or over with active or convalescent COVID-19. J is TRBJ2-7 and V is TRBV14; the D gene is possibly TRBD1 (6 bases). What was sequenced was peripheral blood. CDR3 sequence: CASSQEKGGYEQYF. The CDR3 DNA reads TGTGCCAGCAGCCAAGAGAAAGGGGGTTACGAGCAGTACTTC.